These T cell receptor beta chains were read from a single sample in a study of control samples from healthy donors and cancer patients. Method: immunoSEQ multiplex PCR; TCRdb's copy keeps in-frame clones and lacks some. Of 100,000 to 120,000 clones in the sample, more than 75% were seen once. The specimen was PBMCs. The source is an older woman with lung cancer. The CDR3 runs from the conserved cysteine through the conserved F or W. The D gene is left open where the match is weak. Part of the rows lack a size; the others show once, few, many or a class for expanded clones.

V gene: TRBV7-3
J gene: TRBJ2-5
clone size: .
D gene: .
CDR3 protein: CASSSGIGETQYF
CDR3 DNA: TGTGCCAGCAGCTCTGGGATTGGAGAGACCCAGTACTTC

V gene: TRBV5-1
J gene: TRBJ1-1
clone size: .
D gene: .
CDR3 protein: CASSFGQGENTEAFF
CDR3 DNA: TGCGCCAGCAGCTTCGGCCAGGGCGAGAACACTGAAGCTTTCTTT

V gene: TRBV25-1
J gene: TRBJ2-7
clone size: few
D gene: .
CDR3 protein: CASSESEGRGSYEQYF
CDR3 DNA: TGTGCCAGCAGTGAATCGGAGGGCAGGGGCTCCTACGAGCAGTACTTC

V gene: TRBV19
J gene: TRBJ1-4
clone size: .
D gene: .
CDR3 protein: CASSAGDTNEKLFF
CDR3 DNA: TGTGCCAGTAGTGCGGGAGACACGAATGAAAAACTGTTTTTT

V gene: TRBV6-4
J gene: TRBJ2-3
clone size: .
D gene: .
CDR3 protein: CASSDSGTTDTQYF
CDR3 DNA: TGTGCCAGCAGTGACTCGGGCACCACAGATACGCAGTATTTT

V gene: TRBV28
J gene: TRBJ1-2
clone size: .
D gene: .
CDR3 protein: CASSIPGPGDGYTF
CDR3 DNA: TGTGCCAGCAGCATCCCGGGACCCGGGGATGGCTACACCTTC

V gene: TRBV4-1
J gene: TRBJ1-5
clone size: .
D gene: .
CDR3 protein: CASSQGLTGVYHSNQPQHF
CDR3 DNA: TGCGCCAGCAGCCAAGGATTGACAGGAGTTTATCATAGCAATCAGCCCCAGCATTTT

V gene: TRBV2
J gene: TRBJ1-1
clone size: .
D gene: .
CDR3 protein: CASRRVMNTEAFF
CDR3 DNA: TGTGCCAGCAGACGTGTGATGAACACTGAAGCTTTCTTT

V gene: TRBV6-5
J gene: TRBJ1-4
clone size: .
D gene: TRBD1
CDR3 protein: CASKDRGDFEKLFF
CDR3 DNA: TGTGCCAGCAAGGACAGGGGAGATTTTGAAAAACTGTTTTTT

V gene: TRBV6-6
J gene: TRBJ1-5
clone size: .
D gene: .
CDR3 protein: CASSYGGLENQPQHF
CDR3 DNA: TGTGCCAGCAGTTACGGGGGACTGGAGAATCAGCCCCAGCATTTT

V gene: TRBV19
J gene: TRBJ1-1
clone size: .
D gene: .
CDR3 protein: CASSGGRRNTEAFF
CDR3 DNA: TGTGCCAGTAGTGGGGGACGGAGGAACACTGAAGCTTTCTTT

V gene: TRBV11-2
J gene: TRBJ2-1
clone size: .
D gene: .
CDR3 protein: CASTQGGGQSGEQFF
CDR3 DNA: TGTGCCAGCACCCAAGGAGGGGGACAAAGCGGGGAGCAGTTCTTC

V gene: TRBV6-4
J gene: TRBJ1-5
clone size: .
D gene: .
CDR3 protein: CASSVPGPKSQPQHF
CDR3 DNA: TGTGCCAGCAGTGTGCCGGGCCCTAAGAGTCAGCCCCAGCATTTT

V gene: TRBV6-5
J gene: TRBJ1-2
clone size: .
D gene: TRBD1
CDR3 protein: CASSKDRVANYGYTF
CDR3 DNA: TGTGCCAGCAGCAAGGACAGGGTAGCTAACTATGGCTACACCTTC

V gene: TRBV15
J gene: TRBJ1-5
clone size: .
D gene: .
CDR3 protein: CATSRESYSNQPQHF
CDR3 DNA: TGTGCCACCAGCAGAGAAAGTTATAGCAATCAGCCCCAGCATTTT

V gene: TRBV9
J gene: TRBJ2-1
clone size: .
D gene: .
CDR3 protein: CASSVVVASSYNEQFF
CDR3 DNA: TGTGCCAGCAGCGTAGTCGTCGCTAGCTCCTACAATGAGCAGTTCTTC

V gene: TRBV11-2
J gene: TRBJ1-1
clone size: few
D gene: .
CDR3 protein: CASSLDSVAFF
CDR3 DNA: TGTGCCAGCAGCTTGGACAGCGTAGCTTTCTTT

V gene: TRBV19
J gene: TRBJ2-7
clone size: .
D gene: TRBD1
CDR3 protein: CASSIGLDRDEQYF
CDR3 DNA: TGTGCCAGTAGTATAGGGTTAGACAGGGACGAGCAGTACTTC

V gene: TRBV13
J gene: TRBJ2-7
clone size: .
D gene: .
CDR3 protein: CASSLGTAISYEQYF
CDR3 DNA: TGTGCCAGCAGCTTAGGGACAGCCATCTCCTACGAGCAGTACTTC

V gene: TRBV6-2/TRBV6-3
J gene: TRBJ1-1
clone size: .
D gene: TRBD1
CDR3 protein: CASSSSGTGGLNTEAFF
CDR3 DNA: TGTGCCAGCAGTTCTTCCGGGACAGGGGGCCTGAACACTGAAGCTTTCTTT

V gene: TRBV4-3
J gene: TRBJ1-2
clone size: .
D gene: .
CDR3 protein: CASSQDALTYGYTF
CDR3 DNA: TGCGCCAGCAGCCAAGATGCACTTACCTATGGCTACACCTTC

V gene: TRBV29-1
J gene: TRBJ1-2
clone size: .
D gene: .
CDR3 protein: CSASEGMIGGYTF
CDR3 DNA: TGCAGCGCCTCGGAGGGGATGATCGGGGGCTACACCTTC

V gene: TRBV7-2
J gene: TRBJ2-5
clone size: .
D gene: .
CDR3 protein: CASSFRGTDQETQYF
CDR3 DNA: TGTGCCAGCAGCTTCCGTGGGACGGATCAAGAGACCCAGTACTTC

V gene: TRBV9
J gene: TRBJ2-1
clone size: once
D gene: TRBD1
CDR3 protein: CASSFRQGGLYNEQFF
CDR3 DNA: TGTGCCAGCAGCTTCCGACAGGGGGGCCTATACAATGAGCAGTTCTTC

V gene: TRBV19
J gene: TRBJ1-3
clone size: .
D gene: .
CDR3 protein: CASSIDRTAGNTIYF
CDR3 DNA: TGTGCCAGTAGTATAGACCGGACAGCTGGAAACACCATATATTTT

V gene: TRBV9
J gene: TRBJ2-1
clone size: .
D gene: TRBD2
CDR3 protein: CASSVLAGGENEQFF
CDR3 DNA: TGTGCCAGCAGCGTTTTAGCGGGGGGGGAAAATGAGCAGTTCTTC

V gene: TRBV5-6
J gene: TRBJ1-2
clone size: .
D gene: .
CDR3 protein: CASSFQGEYGYTF
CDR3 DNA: TGTGCCAGCAGCTTCCAGGGAGAGTATGGCTACACCTTC

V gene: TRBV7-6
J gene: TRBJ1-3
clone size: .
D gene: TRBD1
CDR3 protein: CASSPRTGLYSGNTIYF
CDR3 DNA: TGTGCCAGCAGCCCACGGACAGGGCTGTACTCTGGAAACACCATATATTTT

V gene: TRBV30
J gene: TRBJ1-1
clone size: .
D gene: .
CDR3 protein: CAWTDPGTLNTEAFF
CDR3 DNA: TGTGCCTGGACAGACCCCGGGACATTGAACACTGAAGCTTTCTTT

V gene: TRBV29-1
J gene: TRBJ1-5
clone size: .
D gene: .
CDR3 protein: CSVDRQTEEGVGPQHF
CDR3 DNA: TGCAGCGTTGATCGACAGACCGAGGAGGGTGTTGGGCCCCAGCATTTT

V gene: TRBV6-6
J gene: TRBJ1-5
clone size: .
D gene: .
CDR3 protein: CASRSGVVQPQHF
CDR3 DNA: TGTGCCAGCAGATCAGGGGTCGTTCAGCCCCAGCATTTT

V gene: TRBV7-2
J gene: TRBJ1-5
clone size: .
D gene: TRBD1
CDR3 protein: CASSQPTGGYDQPQHF
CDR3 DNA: TGTGCCAGCAGCCAGCCGACAGGGGGCTATGATCAGCCCCAGCATTTT

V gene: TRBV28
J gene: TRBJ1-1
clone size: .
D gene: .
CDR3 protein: CASSSTGGNTEAFF
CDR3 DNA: TGTGCCAGCAGTTCCACGGGGGGGAACACTGAAGCTTTCTTT

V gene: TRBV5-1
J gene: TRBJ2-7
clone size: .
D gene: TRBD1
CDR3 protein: CASSLAGQGPQYF
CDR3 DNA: TGCGCCAGCAGCTTGGCGGGACAGGGACCGCAGTACTTC

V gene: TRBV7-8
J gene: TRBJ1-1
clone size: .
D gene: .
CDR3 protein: CASSHEQGSNTEAFF
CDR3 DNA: TGTGCCAGCAGCCACGAACAGGGCTCGAACACTGAAGCTTTCTTT

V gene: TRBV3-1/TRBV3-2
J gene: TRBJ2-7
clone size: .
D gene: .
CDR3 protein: CASSQVAGPPSYEQYF
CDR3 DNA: TGTGCCAGCAGCCAAGTTGCAGGGCCCCCCTCCTACGAGCAGTACTTC

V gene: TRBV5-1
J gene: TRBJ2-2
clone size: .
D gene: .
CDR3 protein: CASSPYFDTIGGELFF
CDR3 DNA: TGCGCCAGCAGCCCTTACTTTGACACCATCGGCGGGGAGCTGTTTTTT

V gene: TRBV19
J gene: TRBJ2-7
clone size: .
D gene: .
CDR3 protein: CASSLSEGPPYEQYF
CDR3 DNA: TGTGCCAGTAGTTTAAGTGAGGGGCCTCCCTACGAGCAGTACTTC

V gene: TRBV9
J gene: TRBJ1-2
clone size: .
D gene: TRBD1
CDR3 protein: CASSVDRGTYGYTF
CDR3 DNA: TGTGCCAGCAGCGTGGACAGGGGGACCTATGGCTACACCTTC

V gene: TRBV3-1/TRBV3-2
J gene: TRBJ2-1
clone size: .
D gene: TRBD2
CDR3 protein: CASSQGLAGEYEQFF
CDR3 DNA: TGTGCCAGCAGCCAAGGTCTAGCGGGAGAGTATGAGCAGTTCTTC

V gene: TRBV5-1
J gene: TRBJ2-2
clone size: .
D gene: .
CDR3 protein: CASSSGTNWLSGELFF
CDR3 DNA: TGCGCCAGCAGCTCCGGGACCAATTGGTTGAGCGGGGAGCTGTTTTTT

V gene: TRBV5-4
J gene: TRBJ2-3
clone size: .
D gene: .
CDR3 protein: CASSPSGGAISTDTQYF
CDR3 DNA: TGTGCCAGCAGCCCGTCCGGGGGCGCAATTAGCACAGATACGCAGTATTTT

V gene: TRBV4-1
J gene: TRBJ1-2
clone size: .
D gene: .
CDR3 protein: CASSQVRGPYGYTF
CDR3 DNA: TGCGCCAGCAGCCAAGTCAGGGGTCCCTATGGCTACACCTTC

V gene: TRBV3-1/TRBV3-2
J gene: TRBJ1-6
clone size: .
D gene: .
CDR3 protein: CASSQAGASNNSPLHF
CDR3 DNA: TGTGCCAGCAGCCAAGCGGGGGCCTCAAATAATTCACCCCTCCACTTT

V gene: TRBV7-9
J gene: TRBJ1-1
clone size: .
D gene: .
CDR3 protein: CAHSKGGRNTEAFF
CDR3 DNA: TGTGCCCATAGCAAGGGGGGCAGAAACACTGAAGCTTTCTTT

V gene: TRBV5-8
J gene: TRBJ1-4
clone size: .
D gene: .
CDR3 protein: CASTQGWGEKLFF
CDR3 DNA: TGTGCCAGCACCCAGGGTTGGGGCGAAAAACTGTTTTTT

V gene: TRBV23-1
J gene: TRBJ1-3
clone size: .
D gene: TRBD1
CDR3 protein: CASSQSKDGTGGTPSGNTIYF
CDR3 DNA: TGCGCCAGCAGTCAATCAAAAGATGGGACAGGGGGAACCCCCTCTGGAAACACCATATATTTT

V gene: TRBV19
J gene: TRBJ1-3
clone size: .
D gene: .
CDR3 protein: CASSTRPGAGNTIYF
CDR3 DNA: TGTGCCAGTAGTACCAGGCCCGGAGCAGGAAACACCATATATTTT

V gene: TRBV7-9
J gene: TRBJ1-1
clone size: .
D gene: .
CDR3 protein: CASSLSTDIEAFF
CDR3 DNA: TGTGCCAGCAGCTTATCCACGGATATTGAAGCTTTCTTT

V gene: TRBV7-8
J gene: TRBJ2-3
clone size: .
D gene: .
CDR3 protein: CASISLSSTDTQYF
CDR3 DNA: TGTGCCAGTATTAGTTTGTCTAGCACAGATACGCAGTATTTT

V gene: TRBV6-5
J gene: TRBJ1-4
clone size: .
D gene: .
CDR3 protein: CASSYGRGNRKTVF
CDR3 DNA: TGTGCCAGCAGTTACGGCAGGGGTAACCGAAAAACTGTTTTT

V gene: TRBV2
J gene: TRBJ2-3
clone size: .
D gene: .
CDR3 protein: CASSDTASTDTQYF
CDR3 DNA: TGTGCCAGCAGTGACACGGCCTCCACAGATACGCAGTATTTT

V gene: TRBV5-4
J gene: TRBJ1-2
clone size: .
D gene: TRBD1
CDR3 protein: CASSPVDRGGGYTF
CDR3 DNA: TGTGCCAGCAGCCCCGTTGACAGGGGCGGTGGCTACACCTTC

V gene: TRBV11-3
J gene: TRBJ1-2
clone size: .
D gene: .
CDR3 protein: CASSLASGGYTF
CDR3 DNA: TGTGCCAGCAGCTTAGCTTCCGGCGGCTACACCTTC

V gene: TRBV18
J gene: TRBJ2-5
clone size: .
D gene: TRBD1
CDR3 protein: CASSHSLGQGEETQYF
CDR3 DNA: TGTGCCAGCTCCCATTCTCTAGGACAGGGGGAAGAGACCCAGTACTTC

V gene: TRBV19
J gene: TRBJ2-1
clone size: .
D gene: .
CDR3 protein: CASTYNPMGEQFF
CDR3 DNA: TGTGCCAGTACCTATAACCCGATGGGTGAGCAGTTCTTC

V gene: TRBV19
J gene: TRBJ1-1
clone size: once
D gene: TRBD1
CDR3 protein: CASSIPGGYTEAFF
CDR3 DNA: TGTGCCAGTAGTATTCCAGGGGGATACACTGAAGCTTTCTTT